Presented here are 16 T cell receptor beta chains from one specimen sequenced in a study of shared clonotypes between healthy human individuals. Sequenced by immunoSEQ multiplex PCR; TCRdb stores in-frame clones only, minus some. The sample carries approximately 1,500,000 clones, around 98% recorded once. Sequences were obtained from naive CD4+ T cells sorted from blood. Subset meaning: CD45RA+ positively selected. The receptors derive from a young man in good health.

The chain carries TRBV6-6 and TRBJ2-5, with 9 bases matching TRBD1. Germline assignment: CDR1 MNHNY and CDR2 SVGAGI (reference sequence). The CDR3 runs to 15 residues. Trimming at V came to 6 bases and at J to 4 bases, leaving 9 bases not matched to a gene. The DNA of the CDR3 is TGTGCCAGCAGGCAGACAGGGGGTGTTCGAGAGACCCAGTACTTC. Translation gives CASRQTGGVRETQYF.

This clone was counted once. The chain couples TRBV7-7 to TRBJ2-7, with D unresolved. The germline V and J ends were trimmed by 5 bases and 5 bases, with 16 bases remaining between them. Per the germline V gene, CDR1 is SSHAT and CDR2 is FNYEAQ (reference sequence). There are 14 residues in the CDR3. The DNA for the CDR3 is TGTGCCAGCAGCCCACGGGTAGGACCGCACGAGCAGTACTTC. Translated, it gives CASSPRVGPHEQYF.

Of note for this clone: The same CDR3 is also encoded by other DNA sequences in this sample. CDR3 in amino acids: CSARRDEQFF. The CDR3 nucleotides read TGCAGTGCGCGGAGGGATGAGCAGTTCTTC. The chain uses TRBV20-1 and TRBJ2-1; D is perhaps TRBD2 (6 bases). CDR1 and CDR2 (germline): DFQATT, SNEGSKA (reference sequence). This CDR3 region has 10 residues. Trimming cost V 6 bases and J 8 bases, with 8 bases left between them.

The V gene is TRBV28, the J gene TRBJ2-3; TRBD2 agrees at 8 bases. The V and J ends lost 5 bases and 0 bases, in that order; junction bases with no gene match: 10. Germline V lookup: CDR1 MDHEN, CDR2 SYDVKM. CDR3 length equals 17 residues. The CDR3 spells CASSPRVAGLSTDTQYF. The DNA for the CDR3 is TGTGCCAGCAGTCCTAGGGTAGCGGGGCTAAGCACAGATACGCAGTATTTT.

This clone has only one observation. This chain links TRBV4-3 with TRBJ2-3; D tentatively fits TRBD1 or TRBD2 (5 bases each). Trimming cost V 4 bases and J 1 base, with 6 bases left between them. Germline CDR1 is LGHNA and CDR2 is YSLEER. The CDR3 length is 13 residues. The CDR3 region has the DNA TGCGCCAGCAGCCCGGGACGCACAGATACGCAGTATTTT. Protein: CASSPGRTDTQYF.

The chain recombines TRBV12-2 with TRBJ1-2. TRBV12-2 is given as a pseudogene. The CDR3 has 16 amino acids. The CDR3 bases are TGTGCAAGTCGCAAAAGATTCCGCGGGGAAAGCTATGGCTACACCTTC. Its translation is CASRKRFRGESYGYTF.

The V gene is TRBV2, the J gene TRBJ2-1; 8 bases line up with TRBD2. Germline V CDR1 and CDR2: SNHLY, FYNNEI. Unmatched junction bases numbered 13, after V lost 8 bases and J lost 7 bases. This CDR3 has 15 residues. The CDR3 coding sequence is TGTGCCAGCCGGTCGGCGGGAGGTATAGTAAATGAGCAGTTCTTC. It codes for CASRSAGGIVNEQFF.

The chain recombines TRBV21-1 with TRBJ1-1. TRBV21-1 is described as a pseudogene. The CDR3 covers 20 residues. For the CDR3, the DNA is TGTGCCAGCAGCACCGGAGGGGACCGGTCGGCCGTGTCGTTGAACACTGAAGCTTTCTTT. Amino acid sequence: CASSTGGDRSAVSLNTEAFF.

V and J are TRBV18 and TRBJ2-7; maybe TRBD2 (6 bases). The CDR3 consists of 11 residues. The germline gives CDR1 KGHSH, CDR2 LQKENI. Trimming removed 9 bases from V and 7 bases from J, with 13 bases in between. The CDR3 region is CASGGIGEQYF. In DNA form, the CDR3 reads TGTGCCAGTGGAGGGATCGGTGAGCAGTACTTC.

This sequence joins TRBV15 and TRBJ1-2; the D is unclear. The CDR3 consists of 14 residues. The V end lost 1 base, the J end lost 7 bases, and 13 bases lay between the germline ends. From germline, CDR1 is LNHNV and CDR2 YYDKDF (reference sequence). The CDR3 loop is CATSRGGFTAGYTF. In DNA form, the CDR3 reads TGTGCCACCAGCAGAGGGGGATTCACTGCTGGCTACACCTTC.

The V gene is TRBV5-1, the J gene TRBJ2-1; TRBD1 aligns across 7 bases. CDR1 and CDR2 (germline): SGHRS, YFSETQ. The V and J ends lost 2 bases and 6 bases, in that order; junction bases with no gene match: 8. This CDR3 has 15 residues. The CDR3: CASSFGQAKGNEQFF. The CDR3 DNA follows: TGCGCCAGCAGCTTCGGACAGGCGAAGGGCAATGAGCAGTTCTTC.

This clone has only one observation. The V and J genes are TRBV28 and TRBJ1-2, with TRBD1 identical over 11 bases. The CDR3 loop spans 15 amino acids. V shed 5 bases, J shed 8 bases, and the junction held 10 bases outside the gene matches. Per germline, CDR1 MDHEN and CDR2 SYDVKM. CDR3 amino acids: CASSTPGTGGQGYTF. Here the CDR3 DNA reads TGTGCCAGCAGTACTCCCGGGACAGGGGGTCAAGGCTACACCTTC.

The genes are TRBV5-4 and TRBJ2-2, with D maybe TRBD1 (6 bases). Germline values: CDR1 SGHNT, CDR2 YYREEE (reference sequence). V was trimmed by 7 bases and J by 7 bases, leaving 8 bases between them. The CDR3 loop spans 11 amino acids. The CDR3: CASGGSGELFF. The CDR3 nucleotides read TGTGCCAGCGGGGGCAGCGGGGAGCTGTTTTTT. The whole variable domain, filled in from reference TRBV5-4 and TRBJ2-2, reads ETGVTQSPTHLIKTRGQQVTLRCSSQSGHNTVSWYQQALGQGPQFIFQYYREEENGRGNFPPRFSGLQFPNYSSELNVNALELDDSALYLCASGGSGELFFGEGSRLTVL.

This chain connects TRBV2 to TRBJ2-5; weak D call: TRBD2 (6 bases). V gave up 6 bases and J gave up 5 bases, with 13 bases separating them. This CDR3 contains 13 residues. Germline V gene lookup returns CDR1 SNHLY and CDR2 FYNNEI. Written as DNA, the CDR3 is TGTGCCAGCAGGCGGGACGCCTTGGAGACCCAGTACTTC. Its translation is CASRRDALETQYF. Drawing the rest from reference TRBV2 and TRBJ2-5, the complete variable domain is EPEVTQTPSHQVTQMGQEVILRCVPISNHLYFYWYRQILGQKVEFLVSFYNNEISEKSEIFDDQFSVERPDGSNFTLKIRSTKLEDSAMYFCASRRDALETQYFGPGTRLLVL.

The chain employs TRBV5-1 and TRBJ2-7; tentatively, D is TRBD1 (6 bases). V was pared by 0 bases and J by 6 bases, with 25 bases between. CDR1 SGHRS and CDR2 YFSETQ come from the germline V gene. There are 18 residues in the CDR3. DNA for the CDR3: TGCGCCAGCAGCTTGGTCACCCCGGGACCAGGGGCTACAGGCGAGCAGTACTTC. Translation: CASSLVTPGPGATGEQYF.

In nucleotides, the CDR3 is TGTGCCAGCAGCTTGGCCAACGGAGAGACCCAGTACTTC. It yields the protein CASSLANGETQYF. V is TRBV5-6 and J is TRBJ2-5; D gene ambiguous. The CDR3 runs to 13 residues. Per the germline V gene, CDR1 is SGHDT and CDR2 is YYEEEE. Trimming took off 0 bases at V and 4 bases at J, with 7 bases between the two ends.